The entry that follows covers one T cell receptor beta chain sequence. Its specificity is not known. Generated by immunoSEQ multiplex PCR, the TCRdb table keeps only in-frame clones and is missing some. This table holds around 78,000 clones, nearly 90% found once. Trimming left V 2 bases short and J 11 bases short, with 15 bases between. The CDR3 loop spans 13 amino acids. The germline V gene has CDR1 MNHEY and CDR2 SVGAGI. Documented time point: blood 4 weeks post-SBRT, at nephrectomy. The treatment denotes: 15 Gy SBRT to primary tumor, nephrectomy 4 weeks later. The source of the sample is a study of radiation and T cells in renal cell carcinoma. Study-level findings and limits: Top tumor clonotypes rose in blood 2 weeks post-radiation, then contracted.

This receptor was obtained from a woman between 65 and 79 years old with renal cell carcinoma. Source: blood, taken from a patient whose treatment included radiotherapy and nephrectomy. The chain joins TRBV6-5 to TRBJ1-1; weak D call: TRBD1 (5 bases). The CDR3 sequence is CASSYTGGGEAFF. Written as DNA, the CDR3 is TGTGCCAGCAGTTACACTGGCGGGGGGGAGGCTTTCTTT.